This T cell receptor beta chain emerged from a study of early T cells in non-severe SARS-CoV-2 infection. This clonotype appeared many times. J was trimmed by 4 bases and V by 0 bases; bases with no gene match: 8. Looked up from germline, CDR1 is SGDLS and CDR2 is YYNGEE. This CDR3 has 16 residues. Unique molecular identifier tags were affixed to discrete cDNA molecules. TCRdb independently ran MiXCR on the 5' RACE reads; one entry per CDR3 protein. The table records tens of thousands of distinct CDR3 sequences, approximately 4.6% of them present only once. Sequenced input: whole blood. The V gene is TRBV9, the J gene TRBJ2-3; 7 nucleotides line up with TRBD2. This sequence originates from an adult who was a healthcare worker with PCR-confirmed SARS-CoV-2 infection or an uninfected control (not recorded which). CDR3 bases: TGTGCCAGCAGCGTAGCTGGCGCAGGGAGGGCAGATACGCAGTATTTT. Translating it yields CASSVAGAGRADTQYF.